One and the same sample provided the 4 T cell receptor beta chains below, sequenced in a study of blood T cell repertoires in COVID-19. The protocol was immunoSEQ multiplex PCR, while the TCRdb copy is restricted to in-frame clones and leaves out a portion. The sample contains about 150,000 clones, 75% to 90% of which appear only once. Sequencing used PBMCs or T cells enriched from blood (not recorded which). These TCRs come from a man aged 50-59 years who had recovered from COVID-19.

V and J are TRBV28 and TRBJ2-7; 9 nucleotides line up with TRBD1. Germline V CDR1 and CDR2: MDHEN, SYDVKM. The V and J ends lost 7 bases and 3 bases, in that order; junction bases with no gene match: 4. The CDR3 is 13 residues long. As DNA, the CDR3 is TGTGCCAGCACCCTGGACAGGGGCTACGAGCAGTACTTC. Translated: CASTLDRGYEQYF.

The gene calls are TRBV14 and TRBJ1-6, with D possibly being TRBD1 (6 bases). CDR1 and CDR2 (germline): SGHDN, FVKESK. V lost 0 bases, J lost 13 bases, and 16 bases lay in between. The CDR3 spans 15 residues. The CDR3 DNA reads TGTGCCAGCAGCCAAGATGTAAGGGGACAAGATCCCCTCCACTTT. Translated: CASSQDVRGQDPLHF.

This clone has just a few counts. The CDR3 nucleotides are TGTGCCAGCAGCCCCCGACTGGGGCTAAAGGCCCTCCACTTT. Translating it yields CASSPRLGLKALHF. The chain is built from TRBV9 and TRBJ1-6; tentatively, D is TRBD1 (5 bases). CDR1 SGDLS and CDR2 YYNGEE come from the germline V gene. The ends were cut back, 4 bases at V and 14 bases at J, with 19 bases in the middle. The CDR3 extends over 14 amino acids.

V is TRBV5-1 and J is TRBJ1-5; D not certain. CDR1 and CDR2 from the germline V gene are SGHRS and YFSETQ. This CDR3 has 15 amino acids. Trimming took off 0 bases at V and 3 bases at J, with 10 bases between the two ends. In nucleotides, the CDR3 is TGCGCCAGCAGCTTGGATTCACCACACAATCAGCCCCAGCATTTT. This gives the protein CASSLDSPHNQPQHF.